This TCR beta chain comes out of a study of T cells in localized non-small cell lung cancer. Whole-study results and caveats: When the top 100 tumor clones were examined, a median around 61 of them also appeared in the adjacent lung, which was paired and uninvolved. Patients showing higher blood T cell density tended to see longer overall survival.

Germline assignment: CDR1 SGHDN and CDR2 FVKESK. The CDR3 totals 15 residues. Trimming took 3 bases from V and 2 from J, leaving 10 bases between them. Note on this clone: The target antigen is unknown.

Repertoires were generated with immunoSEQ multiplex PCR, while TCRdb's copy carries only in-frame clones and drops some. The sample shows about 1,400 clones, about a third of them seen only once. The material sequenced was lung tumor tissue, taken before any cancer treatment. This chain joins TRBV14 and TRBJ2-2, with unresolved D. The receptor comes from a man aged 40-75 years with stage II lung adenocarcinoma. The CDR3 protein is CASSHVPLNTGELFF. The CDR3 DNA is TGTGCCAGCAGCCATGTGCCTCTTAACACCGGGGAGCTGTTTTTT.